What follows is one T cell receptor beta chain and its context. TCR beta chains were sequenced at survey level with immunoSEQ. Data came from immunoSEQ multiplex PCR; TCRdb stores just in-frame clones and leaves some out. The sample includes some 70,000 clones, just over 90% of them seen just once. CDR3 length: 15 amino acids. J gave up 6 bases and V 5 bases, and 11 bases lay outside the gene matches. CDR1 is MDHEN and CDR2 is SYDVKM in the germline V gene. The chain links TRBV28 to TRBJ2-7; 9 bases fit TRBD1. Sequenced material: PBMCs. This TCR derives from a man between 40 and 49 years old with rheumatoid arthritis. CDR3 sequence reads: CASSIPRDRVVEQYF. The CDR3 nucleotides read TGTGCCAGCAGTATACCCCGGGACAGGGTCGTCGAGCAGTACTTC.